This T cell receptor beta chain was recorded in a study of T cell responses to AZD1222 COVID-19 vaccine. Regarding the study as a whole: The donor group comprised mostly white British people and more females; the analysis possibly underestimated clonal diversity.

With V trimmed by 5 bases and J by 4 bases, 12 bases remained unmatched. The CDR3 consists of 16 residues. Germline V gives CDR1 LNHDA, CDR2 SQIVND (reference sequence). The repertoire was sequenced with immunoSEQ multiplex PCR; TCRdb's copy has only in-frame clones and lacks some. The data hold about 76,000 clones, with roughly nine tenths observed a single time. Of note for this clone: The antigen is unknown.

V gene TRBV19 combines with J gene TRBJ1-2, with 8 bases fitting TRBD1. This clonotype originated in an adult in good health. The sample was peripheral blood, taken on day 0 of AZD1222 vaccination. CDR3 coding DNA: TGTGCCAGTAGTCCCTTCGGACAGGGTTCCACCTATGGCTACACCTTC. Protein product: CASSPFGQGSTYGYTF.